This T cell receptor beta chain stems from a study of pediatric ulcerative colitis. The length of the CDR3 is 11 residues. Germline CDR1 DFQATT, CDR2 SNEGSKA (reference sequence). Trimming removed 4 bases at V and 6 bases at J, with 10 bases between. Here immunoSEQ multiplex PCR was the method, and the copy in TCRdb shows in-frame clones only, minus some. The profile shows 55,000 to 65,000 clones, 77% of them singletons. Overall study findings and caveats: All ulcerative colitis patients, but no controls, carried two rectal clonotypes. In rectum, acute severe colitis had expanded clones and less diversity.

As to this clone: Its antigen is not known.

Ulcerative colitis patients received no immunosuppressive medication before the diagnostic colonoscopy. Specimen: blood. The V gene is TRBV20-1, the J gene TRBJ2-7; no definite D call. The TCR sequence derives from a boy aged 5 to 17 with moderate ulcerative colitis. CDR3 sequence (DNA): TGCAGTGCTATGAGAGTGGGCGAGCAGTACTTC. Its translation is CSAMRVGEQYF.